One and the same sample provided the 20 T cell receptor beta chains below, sequenced in a study of blood T cell repertoires in COVID-19. Using immunoSEQ multiplex PCR, the repertoire was profiled, and TCRdb retains in-frame clones only, with some absent. The sample records 200,000 to 300,000 clones, around four fifths being singletons. The sample consisted of peripheral blood. Receptors originate from a woman between 55 and 75 years old with active or convalescent COVID-19.

The chain joins TRBV7-8 to TRBJ2-7; D may be TRBD1 (5 bases). Trimming cost V 1 base and J 3 bases, with 13 bases left between them. The CDR3 is made up of 15 amino acids. CDR1 is SGHVS, CDR2 FQNEAQ, per germline. DNA of the CDR3: TGTGCCAGCAGCTTAGAGGACAACTACCTCTACGAGCAGTACTTC. Translation: CASSLEDNYLYEQYF. Full variable domain (remainder filled in from reference TRBV7-8 and TRBJ2-7): GAGVSQSPRYKVAKRGQDVALRCDPISGHVSLFWYQQALGQGPEFLTYFQNEAQLDKSGLPSDRFFAERPEGSVSTLKIQRTQQEDSAVYLCASSLEDNYLYEQYFGPGTRLTVT.

The chain recombines TRBV10-3 with TRBJ2-3, with TRBD2 matching 13 bases. V shed 0 bases and J 4 bases; nucleotides not matched to a gene: 4. Germline V gives CDR1 ENHRY, CDR2 SYGVKD. This CDR3 contains 17 residues. CDR3 DNA: TGTGCCATCAGTGAGTCTGAGACTAGCGGGAGGTCAGATACGCAGTATTTT. This codes for CAISESETSGRSDTQYF.

This rearrangement joins TRBV5-5 to TRBJ2-7, with D perhaps matching TRBD1 (6 bases). The CDR3 length is 15 residues. Germline CDR1 and CDR2: SGHKS and YYEKEE (reference sequence). Trimming took off 0 bases at V and 2 bases at J, with 12 bases between the two ends. This CDR3 is CASSLEGGDPYEQYV. CDR3 nucleotides: TGTGCCAGCAGCTTGGAAGGGGGTGACCCCTACGAGCAGTACGTC.

V is TRBV15 and J is TRBJ1-1, with D possibly being TRBD1 (6 bases). The CDR3 is made up of 15 amino acids. Trimming removed 0 bases at V and 4 bases at J, with 12 bases between. Germline CDR1 LNHNV, CDR2 YYDKDF (reference sequence). In DNA form, the CDR3 reads TGTGCCACCAGCAGAGATGGAACAGGGAGCACTGAAGCTTTCTTT. This sequence encodes CATSRDGTGSTEAFF.

The chain links TRBV11-3 to TRBJ2-7; TRBD2 aligns across 7 bases. Per germline, CDR1 SGHNT and CDR2 YENEEA. The CDR3 consists of 13 residues. The J segment lost 2 bases and the V segment lost 5 bases, leaving 3 bases of the junction unmatched. The CDR3 DNA follows: TGTGCCAGCAGCACCGGGACTACCTACGAGCAGTACTTC. Its translation is CASSTGTTYEQYF.

The chain links TRBV6-5 to TRBJ1-1; 8 positions agree with TRBD1. The V segment lost 0 bases and the J segment 10 bases; nucleotides outside the gene matches: 7. CDR1 is MNHEY and CDR2 is SVGAGI in the germline V gene. CDR3 length equals 14 residues. DNA for the CDR3: TGTGCCAGCAGTTACTCGACAGGGGTCCGAGGAGCTTTCTTT. Its translation is CASSYSTGVRGAFF.

The chain joins TRBV30 to TRBJ1-5; the D gene is possibly TRBD1 (5 bases). Germline lookup yields CDR1 GTSNPN and CDR2 SVGIG (reference sequence). V lost 4 bases and J 4 bases, leaving 11 bases between the germline ends. CDR3 size: 13 residues. CDR3: CAWKQATNQPQHF. The CDR3 DNA is TGTGCCTGGAAACAGGCGACAAATCAGCCCCAGCATTTT.

The chain carries TRBV5-4 and TRBJ2-3, with D hard to call. This CDR3 has 14 amino acids. CDR1 and CDR2 from the germline V gene are SGHNT and YYREEE (reference sequence). The V end was cut by 2 bases, the J end by 5 bases, with 12 bases between. This CDR3 reads CASSFPYFIDTQYF. The CDR3 DNA reads as TGTGCCAGCAGCTTCCCTTATTTTATAGATACGCAGTATTTT.

This chain connects TRBV7-2 to TRBJ2-7; 11 nucleotides agree with TRBD1. The CDR3 spans 19 residues. J was trimmed by 0 bases and V by 1 base; bases with no gene match: 11. Per the germline V gene, CDR1 is SGHTA and CDR2 is FQGNSA. CDR3 amino acids: CASSLEGTGGLSGSYEQYF. CDR3 bases: TGTGCCAGCAGCTTAGAGGGGACAGGGGGTTTGTCGGGCTCCTACGAGCAGTACTTC.

J is TRBJ2-7 and V is TRBV10-2; possible D gene TRBD2, 5 bases. Germline values: CDR1 WSHSY, CDR2 SAAADI. There are 16 residues in the CDR3. Trimming shortened V by 0 bases and J by 1 base, and 13 bases separated the two germline ends. CDR3 DNA: TGCGCCAGCAGTGAGTCAGGTGGGAGAAGGTCCTACGAGCAGTACTTC. Its protein is CASSESGGRRSYEQYF.

This clone has a handful of counts. The rearrangement joins TRBV12-5 to TRBJ2-5; D gene unclear. CDR1 is LGHNT and CDR2 is FRNRAP in the germline V gene. The CDR3 length is 14 residues. Trimming took 1 base from V and 5 from J, leaving 11 bases between them. CDR3 sequence (DNA): TGTGCTAGTGGTTTGGGACTCCTCGAGGAGACCCAGTACTTC. Protein: CASGLGLLEETQYF.

The chain combines TRBV3-1 (or the pseudogene TRBV3-2) with TRBJ2-7; TRBD2 agrees at 7 bases. Germline V lookup: CDR1 LGHDT, CDR2 YNNKEL (reference sequence). The CDR3 consists of 15 residues. V lost 0 bases, J lost 4 bases, and 6 bases stayed unmatched. This CDR3 reads CASSQDYGRPYEQYF. The CDR3, as DNA: TGTGCCAGCAGCCAAGATTACGGGAGGCCGTACGAGCAGTACTTC.

The V call is TRBV5-1, the J call TRBJ1-1, with TRBD1 identical over 9 bases. The CDR3 totals 18 residues. The trim removed 4 bases at V and 5 bases at J, leaving 18 bases unmatched. Germline assignment: CDR1 SGHRS and CDR2 YFSETQ. The CDR3 region is CASSLEGGAGTGRTEAFF. The CDR3 coding sequence is TGCGCCAGCAGCCTGGAAGGTGGGGCCGGGACAGGGAGGACTGAAGCTTTCTTT.

In its sample, this clone was seen a few times. This chain links TRBV7-6 with TRBJ1-6; D ambiguous. The CDR3 has 14 amino acids. The V gene's germline CDR1 is SGHVS and CDR2 FNYEAQ. Between the trimmed V and J ends, which lost 2 bases and 9 bases, there was a span of 11 bases. CDR3 nucleotides: TGTGCCAGCAGCTTATCCGGGGTGAGTTCACCCCTCCACTTT. Residues: CASSLSGVSSPLHF. Full variable domain (missing parts from reference TRBV7-6 and TRBJ1-6): GAGVSQSPRYKVTKRGQDVALRCDPISGHVSLYWYRQALGQGPEFLTYFNYEAQQDKSGLPNDRFSAERPEGSISTLTIQRTEQRDSAMYRCASSLSGVSSPLHFGNGTRLTVT.

The chain uses TRBV19 and TRBJ2-5; 7 nucleotides agree with TRBD1. Germline V lookup: CDR1 LNHDA, CDR2 SQIVND (reference sequence). V was pared by 6 bases and J by 8 bases, with 12 bases of the junction left unmatched. This CDR3 is 14 amino acids long. The CDR3 is CASSPTTGSYTQYF. CDR3 coding DNA: TGTGCCAGTAGCCCGACGACAGGGTCGTATACCCAGTACTTC.

The count of this clone is one. This sequence joins TRBV9 and TRBJ1-2, with 11 bases fitting TRBD1. CDR3 size: 14 residues. V gave up 2 bases and J gave up 6 bases; unmatched junction bases: 3. The germline CDR1 and CDR2 sequences are SGDLS and YYNGEE. DNA for the CDR3: TGTGCCAGCAGCGTTGGACAGGGGGCTCATGGCTACACCTTC. It codes for CASSVGQGAHGYTF.

The V gene is TRBV7-6, the J gene TRBJ1-2; 11 bases are shared with TRBD1. Germline CDR1 SGHVS, CDR2 FNYEAQ. The CDR3 length is 14 residues. V gave up 4 bases and J gave up 4 bases; unmatched junction bases: 2. This chain's CDR3 is CASSSGTGGYGYTF. The CDR3 DNA reads TGTGCCAGCAGCTCTGGGACAGGGGGCTATGGCTACACCTTC.

The chain uses TRBV5-1 and TRBJ2-7, with 11 bases identical to TRBD2. Germline V lookup: CDR1 SGHRS, CDR2 YFSETQ. The length of the CDR3 is 14 residues. Trimming at V came to 4 bases and at J to 3 bases, leaving 3 bases not matched to a gene. The CDR3: CASSPGTSGYEQYF. The DNA of the CDR3 is TGCGCCAGCAGCCCGGGGACTAGCGGCTACGAGCAGTACTTC.

V gene TRBV20-1 combines with J gene TRBJ2-5; 8 nucleotides line up with TRBD2. V was clipped by 3 bases and J by 5 bases; unmatched bases: 14. The CDR3 runs to 16 residues. Germline lookup yields CDR1 DFQATT and CDR2 SNEGSKA (reference sequence). Here the CDR3 DNA reads TGCAGTGCTAGTAAGGGAGGGCGGGGGGCTGCGGAGACCCAGTACTTC. Amino acids: CSASKGGRGAAETQYF.

V is TRBV11-3 and J is TRBJ2-1, with TRBD1 as a possible D gene (7 bases). V shed 0 bases and J shed 8 bases, with 11 bases lying between them. The germline V gene has CDR1 SGHNT and CDR2 YENEEA. The CDR3 sequence is 14 residues long. The CDR3 protein is CASSLDVRGDEQFF. For the CDR3, the DNA is TGTGCCAGCAGCTTAGATGTCAGGGGGGATGAGCAGTTCTTC.